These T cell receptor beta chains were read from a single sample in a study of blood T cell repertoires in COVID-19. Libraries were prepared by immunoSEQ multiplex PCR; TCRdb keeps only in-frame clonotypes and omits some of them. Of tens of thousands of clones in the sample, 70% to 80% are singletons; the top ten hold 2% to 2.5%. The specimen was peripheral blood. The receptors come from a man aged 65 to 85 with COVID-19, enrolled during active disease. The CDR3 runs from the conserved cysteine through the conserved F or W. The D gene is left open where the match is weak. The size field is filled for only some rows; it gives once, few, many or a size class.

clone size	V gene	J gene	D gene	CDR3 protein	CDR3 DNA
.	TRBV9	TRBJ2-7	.	CASSPAGDSRYEQYF	TGTGCCAGCAGCCCCGCTGGGGACTCGCGCTACGAGCAGTACTTC
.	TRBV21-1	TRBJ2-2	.	CASSKASQGQPGELFF	TGTGCCAGCAGCAAAGCCAGCCAGGGGCAGCCCGGGGAGCTGTTTTTT
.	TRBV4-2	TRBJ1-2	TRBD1	CASSQGVQGNGYTF	TGTGCCAGCAGCCAAGGGGTACAGGGGAATGGCTACACCTTC
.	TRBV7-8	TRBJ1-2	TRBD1	CASSPTGTGTYGYTF	TGTGCCAGCAGCCCCACCGGGACAGGAACATATGGCTACACCTTC
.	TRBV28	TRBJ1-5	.	CASSLHTGLGPQHF	TGTGCCAGCAGTTTACACACAGGTCTTGGGCCCCAGCATTTT
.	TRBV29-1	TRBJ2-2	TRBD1	CSGRQGASTGELFF	TGCAGCGGACGACAGGGGGCGAGCACCGGGGAGCTGTTTTTT
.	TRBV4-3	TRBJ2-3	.	CASSQDRGTTDTQYF	TGCGCCAGCAGCCAAGACAGGGGTACCACAGATACGCAGTATTTT
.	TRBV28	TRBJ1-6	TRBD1	CASRGTGGLPLHF	TGTGCCAGCAGGGGGACAGGGGGTTTGCCCCTCCACTTT
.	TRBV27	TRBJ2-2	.	CASSLEGTGTGELFF	TGTGCCAGCAGTTTGGAGGGAACGGGTACCGGGGAGCTGTTTTTT
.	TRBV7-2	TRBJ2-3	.	CASSWTVSTDTQYF	TGTGCCAGCAGCTGGACAGTAAGCACAGATACGCAGTATTTT
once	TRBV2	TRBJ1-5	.	CASSEQQPLQPQHF	TGTGCCAGCAGTGAGCAACAGCCACTTCAGCCCCAGCATTTT
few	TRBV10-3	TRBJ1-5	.	CAISESGGSNQPQHF	TGTGCCATCAGTGAGTCTGGCGGTTCCAATCAGCCCCAGCATTTT
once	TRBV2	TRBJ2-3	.	CASSEAREWDTQYF	TGTGCCAGCAGTGAGGCTCGGGAGTGGGATACGCAGTATTTT
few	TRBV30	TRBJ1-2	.	CAWDFRGSYPGYTF	TGTGCCTGGGATTTTCGGGGTAGTTACCCTGGCTACACCTTC
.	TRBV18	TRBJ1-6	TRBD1	CASSPTGTGVNSPLHF	TGTGCCAGCTCACCAACCGGGACAGGAGTTAATTCACCCCTCCACTTT
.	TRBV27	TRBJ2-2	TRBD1	CASSTGGTGELFF	TGTGCCAGCAGTACAGGGGGTACCGGGGAGCTGTTTTTT
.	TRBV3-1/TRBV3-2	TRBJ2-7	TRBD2	CASSQGGREHYEQYF	TGTGCCAGCAGCCAAGGAGGGCGGGAGCACTACGAGCAGTACTTC
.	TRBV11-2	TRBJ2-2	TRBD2	CASSKLRGRNTGELFF	TGTGCCAGCAGCAAACTGCGCGGGAGAAACACCGGGGAGCTGTTTTTT
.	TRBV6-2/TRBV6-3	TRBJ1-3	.	CASRYDRTFENTIYF	TGTGCCAGCAGATACGACAGGACTTTTGAAAACACCATATATTTT
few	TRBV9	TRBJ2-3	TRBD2	CASSANLAGGADTQYF	TGTGCCAGCAGCGCCAACCTAGCGGGAGGGGCGGATACGCAGTATTTT
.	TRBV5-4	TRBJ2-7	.	CASSLDIGDTYEQYF	TGTGCCAGCAGCTTGGACATCGGGGACACCTACGAGCAGTACTTC
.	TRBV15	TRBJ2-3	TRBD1	CATSRVGQGLSDTQYF	TGTGCCACCAGCAGAGTTGGACAGGGGCTTTCAGATACGCAGTATTTT
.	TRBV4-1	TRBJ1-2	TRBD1	CASSLSLTGTGTNYGYTF	TGCGCCAGCAGCCTATCTTTGACCGGGACAGGGACAAACTATGGCTACACCTTC
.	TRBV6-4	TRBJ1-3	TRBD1	CASSINLSDRVSGNTIYF	TGTGCCAGCAGCATTAACCTATCGGACAGGGTCTCTGGAAACACCATATATTTT
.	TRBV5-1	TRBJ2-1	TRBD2	CASSLGASGSNEQFF	TGCGCCAGCAGCTTGGGGGCTAGCGGGAGCAATGAGCAGTTCTTC
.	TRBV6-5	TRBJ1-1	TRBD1	CASSHRDRETEAFF	TGTGCCAGCAGTCACCGGGACAGGGAAACTGAAGCTTTCTTT
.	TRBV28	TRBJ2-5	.	CASRPGNQETQYF	TGTGCCAGCAGGCCCGGGAACCAAGAGACCCAGTACTTC
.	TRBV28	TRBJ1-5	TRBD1	CASSSIGGGVSLNQPQHF	TGTGCCAGCAGTTCTATAGGGGGCGGGGTATCCCTCAATCAGCCCCAGCATTTT
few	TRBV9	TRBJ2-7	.	CASSVEGYEQYF	TGTGCCAGCAGCGTAGAGGGGTACGAGCAGTACTTC
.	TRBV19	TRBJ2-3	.	CASSMGLIRTDTQYF	TGTGCCAGTAGTATGGGACTTATTCGCACAGATACGCAGTATTTT
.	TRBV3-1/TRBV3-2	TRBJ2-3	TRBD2	CASSQEPSGRRTDTQYF	TGTGCCAGCAGCCAAGAACCTAGCGGGAGGAGAACAGATACGCAGTATTTT